A selection of T cell receptor beta chains follows, all from one sample in a study of blood T cells in healthy people across ages. Each CDR3 protein gets one entry after TCRdb re-called the 5' RACE reads with MiXCR. The data contain about a million distinct CDR3 sequences, roughly two fifths of them singletons. The sample was blood. These receptors were obtained from a man aged 18 to 29 in good health. Both conserved end residues are part of each CDR3. A D gene is named only where the DNA matches it firmly. The size field is filled for only some rows; it gives once, few, many or a size class.

j_call: TRBJ1-1
d_call: TRBD1
v_call: TRBV7-6
clone_size: -
cdr3_aa: CASSLLTGGMNTEAFF
cdr3_nt: TGTGCCAGCAGCTTACTTACAGGGGGCATGAACACTGAAGCTTTCTTT

j_call: TRBJ2-1
d_call: -
v_call: TRBV12-3/TRBV12-4
clone_size: -
cdr3_aa: CASSFPPGLKSNEQFF
cdr3_nt: TGTGCCAGCAGTTTCCCGCCGGGACTTAAGTCGAATGAGCAGTTCTTC

j_call: TRBJ2-5
d_call: -
v_call: TRBV24-1
clone_size: -
cdr3_aa: CATSDRTSWADKETQYF
cdr3_nt: TGTGCCACCAGTGACAGGACATCTTGGGCGGACAAAGAGACCCAGTACTTC

j_call: TRBJ2-7
d_call: TRBD2
v_call: TRBV6-2/TRBV6-3
clone_size: -
cdr3_aa: CASSDQRGGRDNEQYF
cdr3_nt: TGTGCCAGCAGTGACCAGCGGGGGGGCCGGGACAATGAGCAGTACTTC

j_call: TRBJ2-3
d_call: TRBD1
v_call: TRBV24-1
clone_size: -
cdr3_aa: CATSDLRDRDEDTQYF
cdr3_nt: TGTGCCACCAGTGACCTCCGGGACAGGGATGAAGATACGCAGTATTTT

j_call: TRBJ2-5
d_call: -
v_call: TRBV4-3
clone_size: -
cdr3_aa: CASSLFTDHEETQYF
cdr3_nt: TGCGCCAGCAGCCTATTCACGGACCACGAAGAGACCCAGTACTTC

j_call: TRBJ1-2
d_call: TRBD1
v_call: TRBV4-2
clone_size: -
cdr3_aa: CASSQNRATGSYGYTF
cdr3_nt: TGTGCCAGCAGCCAAAATCGGGCGACAGGGTCTTATGGCTACACCTTC

j_call: TRBJ2-5
d_call: TRBD2
v_call: TRBV27
clone_size: few
cdr3_aa: CASSFIPSGRDEQYF
cdr3_nt: TGTGCCAGCAGTTTTATCCCTAGCGGTAGGGATGAGCAGTATTTC

j_call: TRBJ1-1
d_call: -
v_call: TRBV2
clone_size: few
cdr3_aa: CASGIEGLGAFF
cdr3_nt: TGTGCCAGCGGGATCGAGGGGTTGGGAGCTTTCTTT

j_call: TRBJ1-3
d_call: -
v_call: TRBV2
clone_size: -
cdr3_aa: CASSDLGVSGNTIYF
cdr3_nt: TGTGCCAGCAGTGATCTGGGAGTGTCTGGAAACACCATATATTTT

j_call: TRBJ2-7
d_call: TRBD1
v_call: TRBV5-1
clone_size: few
cdr3_aa: CASSPDRGSFYNEQYF
cdr3_nt: TGCGCCAGCAGCCCGGACAGGGGTAGTTTCTACAATGAGCAGTACTTC

j_call: TRBJ2-1
d_call: TRBD1
v_call: TRBV12-3/TRBV12-4
clone_size: -
cdr3_aa: CASSPTGKEQFF
cdr3_nt: TGTGCCAGCAGCCCGACAGGGAAGGAGCAGTTCTTC

j_call: TRBJ1-5
d_call: -
v_call: TRBV20-1
clone_size: few
cdr3_aa: CSARLAGNQPQHF
cdr3_nt: TGCAGTGCTAGATTAGCAGGGAATCAGCCCCAGCATTTT

j_call: TRBJ2-7
d_call: -
v_call: TRBV6-5
clone_size: few
cdr3_aa: CASSYSWAGAYEQYF
cdr3_nt: TGTGCCAGCAGTTACTCTTGGGCCGGGGCCTACGAGCAGTACTTC

j_call: TRBJ1-2
d_call: -
v_call: TRBV28
clone_size: -
cdr3_aa: CASSFGGINYGYTF
cdr3_nt: TGTGCCAGCAGCTTCGGGGGGATTAACTATGGCTACACCTTC

j_call: TRBJ2-7
d_call: -
v_call: TRBV12-3/TRBV12-4
clone_size: many
cdr3_aa: CASSLGTVSYEQYF
cdr3_nt: TGTGCCAGCAGTTTAGGGACAGTCTCCTACGAGCAGTACTTC

j_call: TRBJ1-1
d_call: -
v_call: TRBV20-1
clone_size: -
cdr3_aa: CSAHGGPAGNTEAFF
cdr3_nt: TGCAGTGCTCACGGGGGCCCGGCGGGGAACACTGAAGCTTTCTTT

j_call: TRBJ1-4
d_call: TRBD1
v_call: TRBV7-9
clone_size: -
cdr3_aa: CASSPGQAQKLFF
cdr3_nt: TGTGCCAGCAGCCCGGGACAGGCCCAAAAACTGTTTTTT

j_call: TRBJ2-3
d_call: TRBD2
v_call: TRBV10-3
clone_size: -
cdr3_aa: CAIKASGGGNTQYF
cdr3_nt: TGTGCCATCAAGGCCAGCGGGGGTGGTAATACGCAGTATTTT

j_call: TRBJ1-2
d_call: -
v_call: TRBV10-3
clone_size: few
cdr3_aa: CAISESRRFYGYTF
cdr3_nt: TGTGCCATCAGTGAGTCAAGACGGTTCTATGGCTACACCTTC

j_call: TRBJ2-1
d_call: -
v_call: TRBV6-1
clone_size: -
cdr3_aa: CASSELLDGQFF
cdr3_nt: TGTGCCAGCAGTGAACTTTTGGATGGGCAGTTCTTC

j_call: TRBJ2-3
d_call: -
v_call: TRBV3-1
clone_size: -
cdr3_aa: CASSPGGHGDTQYF
cdr3_nt: TGTGCCAGCAGCCCTGGTGGCCACGGTGATACGCAGTATTTT

j_call: TRBJ1-2
d_call: -
v_call: TRBV20-1
clone_size: few
cdr3_aa: CSAVRVDYGYTF
cdr3_nt: TGCAGTGCTGTCAGGGTCGACTATGGCTACACCTTC

j_call: TRBJ2-6
d_call: -
v_call: TRBV6-2/TRBV6-3
clone_size: -
cdr3_aa: CASRRTRVASGANVLTF
cdr3_nt: TGTGCCAGCAGACGGACAAGGGTGGCCTCTGGGGCCAACGTCCTGACTTTC

j_call: TRBJ2-7
d_call: -
v_call: TRBV3-1
clone_size: -
cdr3_aa: CASSQATDYEQYF
cdr3_nt: TGTGCCAGCAGCCAGGCGACAGACTACGAGCAGTACTTC

j_call: TRBJ2-1
d_call: TRBD1
v_call: TRBV7-3
clone_size: -
cdr3_aa: CASSEPGQYNEQFF
cdr3_nt: TGTGCCAGCAGCGAACCGGGACAGTACAATGAGCAGTTCTTC

j_call: TRBJ1-4
d_call: -
v_call: TRBV4-1
clone_size: -
cdr3_aa: CASSQVQGDEKLFF
cdr3_nt: TGCGCCAGCAGCCAAGTCCAGGGAGATGAAAAACTGTTTTTT

j_call: TRBJ2-6
d_call: TRBD1
v_call: TRBV10-3
clone_size: -
cdr3_aa: CAIRGDREISGANVLTF
cdr3_nt: TGTGCCATCAGGGGGGACAGGGAAATCTCTGGGGCCAACGTCCTGACTTTC

j_call: TRBJ1-5
d_call: -
v_call: TRBV20-1
clone_size: few
cdr3_aa: CSVDPQGDQPQHF
cdr3_nt: TGCAGTGTTGACCCACAGGGTGATCAGCCCCAGCATTTT